The next 8 T cell receptor beta chains were all read from a single sample in a study of vaccination and CD4 T cells after COVID-19. These TCRs are of unknown antigen specificity. CD4+ T cells that had been cultured provided DNA sequenced with the Oncomine TCR Beta short-read assay. Using its own MiXCR run on the PCR reads, TCRdb lists one record per CDR3 protein. The table has approximately 9,300 distinct CDR3 sequences, over 30% seen once. The sample's treatment: roughly ten-day PBMC culture with coronavirus spike peptide pools or control peptides (ViraFEST assay). What was sequenced was CD4+ T cells from blood, cultured in vitro. These receptors were obtained from a human donor who had recovered from COVID-19.

The chain has TRBV5-8 and TRBJ2-1, with D possibly being TRBD1 or TRBD2 (5 bases each). Germline CDR1 reads SGHTS; CDR2 reads YDEGEE. V gave up 4 bases and J gave up 0 bases, with 11 bases separating them. CDR3 length equals 15 residues. The chain's CDR3 is CASSEGSSSYNEQFF. CDR3 nucleotide sequence: TGTGCCAGCAGCGAGGGGTCTAGCTCCTACAATGAGCAGTTCTTC.

This chain joins TRBV6-2 or TRBV6-3 and TRBJ2-1; 16 bases fit TRBD2. The germline V gene has CDR1 MNHEY and CDR2 SVGEGT. The CDR3 is 18 amino acids. J lost 8 bases, V lost 2 bases, and 9 bases had no gene match. The CDR3 region has the DNA TGTGCCAGCAGTTACCTCTTCACCGGGACTAGCGGGGGGGATGAGCAGTTCTTC. This sequence encodes CASSYLFTGTSGGDEQFF.

In its sample, this clonotype was seen a few times. The conserved closing phenylalanine or tryptophan is absent in this CDR3, likely reflecting a read error. No DNA is shown, since the ends of the CDR3 on it are uncertain; the CDR3 is the one TCRdb lists. V gene TRBV12-3 or TRBV12-4 combines with J gene TRBJ2-1; the listed D gene, TRBD1, was not tested against the DNA. Inclusive of both ends, the CDR3 amounts to 11 amino acids. CDR3 sequence reads: CASSLGGFVYS.

This clonotype was observed a handful of times. The J gene is TRBJ2-7, the V gene TRBV6-1; unclear D gene. CDR1 is MNHNS, CDR2 SASEGT, per germline. The CDR3 covers 14 residues. Trimming pared 7 bases from V and 3 bases from J, leaving 16 bases between. The CDR3: CASKDGPSRYEQYF. The CDR3 DNA reads TGTGCCAGCAAGGATGGGCCCAGCCGCTACGAGCAGTACTTC.

This clonotype has just a few counts. The gene calls are TRBV12-1 and TRBJ2-3; the table's D gene call, TRBD2, was not cross checked with the DNA. TRBV12-1 is a known pseudogene. This CDR3 contains 20 residues. Here the CDR3 DNA reads TGTGCCAGCATCGTTGGGGGCTGTATAGCGGGCAGACCTAGCACAGATACGCAGTATTTT. Its protein product is CASIVGGCIAGRPSTDTQYF.

The chain couples TRBV12-3 or TRBV12-4 to TRBJ2-3, with a possible D match to TRBD1 (5 bases). This CDR3 region has 14 residues. V shed 2 bases and J shed 5 bases, with 11 bases lying between them. CDR3 loop: CASSLSPGRDTQYF. CDR3 in DNA: TGTGCCAGCAGTTTATCCCCAGGGCGAGATACGCAGTATTTT.

This clonotype appeared a few times. In DNA form, the CDR3 reads TGTGCCAGCAGCTTGGATAGGGTGGAAACCCTCCACTTT. It encodes CASSLDRVETLHF. V is TRBV5-4 and J is TRBJ1-6; D not resolved. The CDR3 contains 13 residues. Trimming stripped 0 bases from V and 14 bases from J, with 12 bases between. Germline-derived CDR1 and CDR2 are SGHNT and YYREEE (reference sequence).

This chain joins TRBV6-1 and TRBJ1-1; 7 bases agree with TRBD1. CDR1 MNHNS and CDR2 SASEGT come from the germline V gene. This CDR3 comprises 14 residues. Trimming removed 5 bases from V and 8 bases from J; junction bases left unmatched: 11. The CDR3 protein is CASSPPQRGGEAFF. CDR3 sequence (DNA): TGTGCCAGCAGTCCGCCCCAACGAGGGGGCGAAGCTTTCTTT.